The entry that follows covers one TCR beta chain sequence. These data originate in a study of blood T cell repertoires in COVID-19. Study at large: Samples taken during acute and convalescent COVID-19 were collected in the United States, Italy and Spain. In each case, the material was cDNA or gDNA derived from T cells, B-cell-depleted T cells, or PBMCs.

Libraries were prepared by immunoSEQ multiplex PCR; TCRdb keeps only in-frame clonotypes and omits some of them. Here the sample spans some 280,000 clones, roughly 90% being singletons. V lost 3 bases and J lost 1; bases outside the gene matches: 2. Germline lookup yields CDR1 MGHDK and CDR2 SYGVNS. This CDR3 is built from 15 residues. This clonotype was obtained from a woman in her twenties or thirties with active or convalescent COVID-19. The chain recombines TRBV25-1 with TRBJ2-2; 7 bases line up with TRBD1. The material sequenced was peripheral blood. CDR3 sequence: CASSEGQRNTGELFF. The CDR3 DNA is TGTGCCAGCAGTGAGGGACAGAGGAACACCGGGGAGCTGTTTTTT.